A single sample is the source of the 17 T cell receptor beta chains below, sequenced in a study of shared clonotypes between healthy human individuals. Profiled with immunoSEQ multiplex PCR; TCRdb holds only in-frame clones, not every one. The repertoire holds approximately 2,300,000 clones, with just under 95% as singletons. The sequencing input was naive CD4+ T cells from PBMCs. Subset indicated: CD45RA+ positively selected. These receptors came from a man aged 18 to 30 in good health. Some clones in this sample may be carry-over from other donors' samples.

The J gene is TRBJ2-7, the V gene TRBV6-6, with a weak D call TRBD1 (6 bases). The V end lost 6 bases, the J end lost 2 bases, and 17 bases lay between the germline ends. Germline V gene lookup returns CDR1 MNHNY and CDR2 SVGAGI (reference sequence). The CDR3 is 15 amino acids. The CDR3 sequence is CASSYSRQDPYEQYF. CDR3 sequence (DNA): TGTGCCAGCAGCTACAGTCGACAGGACCCCTACGAGCAGTACTTC.

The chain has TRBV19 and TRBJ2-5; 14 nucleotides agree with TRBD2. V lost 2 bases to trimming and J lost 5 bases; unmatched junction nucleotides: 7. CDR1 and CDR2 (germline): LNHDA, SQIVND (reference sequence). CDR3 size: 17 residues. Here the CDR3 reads CASSIRGTSGSLETQYF. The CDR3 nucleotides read TGTGCCAGTAGTATAAGGGGGACTAGCGGGAGTTTGGAGACCCAGTACTTC.

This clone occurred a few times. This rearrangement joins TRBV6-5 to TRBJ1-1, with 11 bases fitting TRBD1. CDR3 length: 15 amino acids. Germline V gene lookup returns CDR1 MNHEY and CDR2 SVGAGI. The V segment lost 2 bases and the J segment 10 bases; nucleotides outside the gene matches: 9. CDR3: CASSYARLGQGGAFF. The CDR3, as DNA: TGTGCCAGCAGTTACGCTCGGCTGGGACAGGGGGGAGCTTTCTTT.

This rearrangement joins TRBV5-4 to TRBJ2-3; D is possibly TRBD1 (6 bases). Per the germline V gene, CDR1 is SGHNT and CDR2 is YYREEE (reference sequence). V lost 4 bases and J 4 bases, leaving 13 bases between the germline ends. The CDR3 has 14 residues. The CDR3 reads CASSPPGQPDTQYF. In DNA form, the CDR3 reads TGTGCCAGCAGCCCGCCCGGACAGCCAGATACGCAGTATTTT.

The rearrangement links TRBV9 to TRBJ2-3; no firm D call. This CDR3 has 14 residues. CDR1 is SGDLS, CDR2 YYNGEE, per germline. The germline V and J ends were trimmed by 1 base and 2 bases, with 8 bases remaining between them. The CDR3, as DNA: TGTGCCAGCAGCGTAAGAACAAACACAGATACGCAGTATTTT. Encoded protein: CASSVRTNTDTQYF. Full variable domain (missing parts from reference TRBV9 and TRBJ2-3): DSGVTQTPKHLITATGQRVTLRCSPRSGDLSVYWYQQSLDQGLQFLIQYYNGEERAKGNILERFSAQQFPDLHSELNLSSLELGDSALYFCASSVRTNTDTQYFGPGTRLTVL.

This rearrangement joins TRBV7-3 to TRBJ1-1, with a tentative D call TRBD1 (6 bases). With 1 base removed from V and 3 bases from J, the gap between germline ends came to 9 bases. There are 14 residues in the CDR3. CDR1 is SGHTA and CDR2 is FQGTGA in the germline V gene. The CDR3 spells CASSLIPGDTEAFF. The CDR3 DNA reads TGTGCCAGCAGCTTAATACCAGGGGACACTGAAGCTTTCTTT.

CDR3 DNA: TGTGCCAGCAGCCGGGGTGGGGGGTTCAATTTTGAAGCTTTCTTT. Its protein product is CASSRGGGFNFEAFF. The chain has TRBV11-1 and TRBJ1-1; D perhaps matches TRBD1 (5 bases). Germline loops: CDR1 SGHAT, CDR2 FQDESV (reference sequence). V lost 5 bases and J 7 bases, leaving 20 bases between the germline ends. This CDR3 has 15 residues.

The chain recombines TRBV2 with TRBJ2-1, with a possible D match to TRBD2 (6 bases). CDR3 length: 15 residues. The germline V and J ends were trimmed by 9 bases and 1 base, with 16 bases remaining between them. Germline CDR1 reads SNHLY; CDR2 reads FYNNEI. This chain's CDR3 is CASRSGVSSYNEQFF. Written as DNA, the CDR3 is TGTGCCAGTAGATCGGGAGTAAGTTCCTACAATGAGCAGTTCTTC.

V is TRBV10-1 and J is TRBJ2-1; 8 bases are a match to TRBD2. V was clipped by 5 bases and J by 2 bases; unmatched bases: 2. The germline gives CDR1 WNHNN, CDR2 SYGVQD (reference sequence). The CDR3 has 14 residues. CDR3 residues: CASSSGSTYNEQFF. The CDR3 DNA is TGCGCCAGCAGTAGCGGGAGTACCTACAATGAGCAGTTCTTC.

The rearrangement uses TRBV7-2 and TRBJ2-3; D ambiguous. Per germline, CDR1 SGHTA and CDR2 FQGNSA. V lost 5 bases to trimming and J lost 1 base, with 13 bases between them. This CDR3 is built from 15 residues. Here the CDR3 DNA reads TGTGCCAGCAGCATAACCGGCCTCGGCACAGATACGCAGTATTTT. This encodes CASSITGLGTDTQYF.

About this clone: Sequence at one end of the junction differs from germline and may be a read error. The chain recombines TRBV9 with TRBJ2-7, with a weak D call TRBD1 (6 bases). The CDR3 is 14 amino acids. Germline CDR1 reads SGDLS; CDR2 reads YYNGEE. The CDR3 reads CASSVGGHSSEQYF. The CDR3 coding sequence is TGTGCCAGCAGCGTAGGGGGACACTCCTCCGAGCAGTACTTC.

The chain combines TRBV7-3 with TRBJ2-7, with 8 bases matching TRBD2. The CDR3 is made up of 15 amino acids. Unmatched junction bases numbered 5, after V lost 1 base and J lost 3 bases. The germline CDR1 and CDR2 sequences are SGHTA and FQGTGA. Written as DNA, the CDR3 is TGTGCCAGCAGCTTAATGGCGGGAGGAGGCTACGAGCAGTACTTC. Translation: CASSLMAGGGYEQYF.

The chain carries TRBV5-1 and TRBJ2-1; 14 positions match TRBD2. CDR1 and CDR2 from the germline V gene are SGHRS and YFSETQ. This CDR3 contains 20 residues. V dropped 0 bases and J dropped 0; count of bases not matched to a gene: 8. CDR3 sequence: CASSLGPGTSGRSSYNEQFF. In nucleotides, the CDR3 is TGCGCCAGCAGCTTGGGTCCCGGGACTAGCGGGAGAAGCTCCTACAATGAGCAGTTCTTC. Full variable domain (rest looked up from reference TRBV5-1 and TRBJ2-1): KAGVTQTPRYLIKTRGQQVTLSCSPISGHRSVSWYQQTPGQGLQFLFEYFSETQRNKGNFPGRFSGRQFSNSRSEMNVSTLELGDSALYLCASSLGPGTSGRSSYNEQFFGPGTRLTVL.

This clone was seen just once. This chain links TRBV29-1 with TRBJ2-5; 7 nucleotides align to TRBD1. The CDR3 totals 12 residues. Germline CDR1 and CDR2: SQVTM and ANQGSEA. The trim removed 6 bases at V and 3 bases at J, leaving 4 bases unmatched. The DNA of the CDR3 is TGCAGCGTCGACGGGACAGAAGAGACCCAGTACTTC. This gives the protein CSVDGTEETQYF. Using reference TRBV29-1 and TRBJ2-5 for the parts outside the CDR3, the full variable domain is SAVISQKPSRDICQRGTSLTIQCQVDSQVTMMFWYRQQPGQSLTLIATANQGSEATYESGFVIDKFPISRPNLTFSTLTVSNMSPEDSSIYLCSVDGTEETQYFGPGTRLLVL.

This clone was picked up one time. This CDR3 is CASRGGKAGGGSSYNEQFF. The CDR3 coding sequence is TGTGCCAGTAGGGGCGGGAAAGCGGGAGGGGGGAGCTCCTACAATGAGCAGTTCTTC. The rearrangement joins TRBV19 to TRBJ2-1; 10 bases align to TRBD2. Trimming at V came to 6 bases and at J to 0 bases, leaving 14 bases not matched to a gene. Germline V gives CDR1 LNHDA, CDR2 SQIVND (reference sequence). The CDR3 has 19 residues.

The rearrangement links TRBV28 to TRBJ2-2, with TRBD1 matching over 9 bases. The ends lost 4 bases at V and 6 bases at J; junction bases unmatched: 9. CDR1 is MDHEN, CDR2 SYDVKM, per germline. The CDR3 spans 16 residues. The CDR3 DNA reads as TGTGCCAGCAGTTCGACCGGGACAGGGTTCTCCGGGGAGCTGTTTTTT. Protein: CASSSTGTGFSGELFF.

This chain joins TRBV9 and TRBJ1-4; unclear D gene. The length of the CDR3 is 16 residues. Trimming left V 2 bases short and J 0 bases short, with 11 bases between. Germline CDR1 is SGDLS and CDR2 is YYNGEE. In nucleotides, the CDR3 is TGTGCCAGCAGCGTGATAGGGAAAGCAACTAATGAAAAACTGTTTTTT. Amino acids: CASSVIGKATNEKLFF.